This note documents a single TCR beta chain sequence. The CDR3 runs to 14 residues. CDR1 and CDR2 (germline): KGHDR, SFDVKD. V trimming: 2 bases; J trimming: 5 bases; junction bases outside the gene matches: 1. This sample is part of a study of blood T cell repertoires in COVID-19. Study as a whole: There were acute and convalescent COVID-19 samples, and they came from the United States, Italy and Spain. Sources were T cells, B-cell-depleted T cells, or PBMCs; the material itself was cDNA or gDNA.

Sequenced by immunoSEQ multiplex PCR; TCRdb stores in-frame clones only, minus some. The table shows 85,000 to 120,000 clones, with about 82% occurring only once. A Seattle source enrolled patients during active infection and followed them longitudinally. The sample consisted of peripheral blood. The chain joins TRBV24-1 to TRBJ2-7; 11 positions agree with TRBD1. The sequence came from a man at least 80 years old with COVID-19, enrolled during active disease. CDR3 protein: CATSDWTGGDEQYF. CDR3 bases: TGTGCCACCAGTGATTGGACAGGGGGCGACGAGCAGTACTTC.